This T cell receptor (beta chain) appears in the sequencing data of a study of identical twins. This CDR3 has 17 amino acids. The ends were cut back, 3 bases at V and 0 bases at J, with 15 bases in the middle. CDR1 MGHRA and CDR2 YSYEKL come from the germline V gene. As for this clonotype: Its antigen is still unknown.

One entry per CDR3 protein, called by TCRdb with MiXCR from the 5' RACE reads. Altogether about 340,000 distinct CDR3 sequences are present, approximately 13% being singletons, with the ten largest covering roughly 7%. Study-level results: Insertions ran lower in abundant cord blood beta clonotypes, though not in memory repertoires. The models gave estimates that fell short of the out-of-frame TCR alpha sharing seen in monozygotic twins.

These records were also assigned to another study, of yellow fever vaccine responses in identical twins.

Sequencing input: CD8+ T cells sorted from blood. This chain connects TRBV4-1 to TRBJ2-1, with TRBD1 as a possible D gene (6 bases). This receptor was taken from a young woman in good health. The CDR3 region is CASSQLTGTVSYNEQFF. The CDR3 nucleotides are TGCGCCAGCAGCCAGTTAACAGGGACCGTCTCCTACAATGAGCAGTTCTTC.